This T cell receptor beta chain derives from a study of multiple sclerosis patients with progressive multifocal leukoencephalopathy. Synthetic inline TR CDR3 controls covering all V-J pairings were spiked into each PCR. The table came from immunoSEQ multiplex PCR; TCRdb's copy has only in-frame clones and leaves some out. The data show 25,000 or so clones, 75% to 95% seen once. Specified time point: approximately 12 months of natalizumab therapy. This clone appeared a single time. This CDR3 region has 15 residues. The V end lost 5 bases, the J end lost 0 bases, and 11 bases lay between the germline ends. Looked up from germline, CDR1 is SEHNR and CDR2 is FQNEAQ (reference sequence).

This TCR was recovered from a man younger than 40 with multiple sclerosis. V is TRBV7-9 and J is TRBJ2-1; unclear D gene. Sequenced here: PBMCs, sampled from a patient treated with natalizumab. This chain's CDR3 is CASSPHLSSYNEQFF. CDR3 sequence (DNA): TGTGCCAGCAGCCCCCACTTGAGCTCCTACAATGAGCAGTTCTTC.